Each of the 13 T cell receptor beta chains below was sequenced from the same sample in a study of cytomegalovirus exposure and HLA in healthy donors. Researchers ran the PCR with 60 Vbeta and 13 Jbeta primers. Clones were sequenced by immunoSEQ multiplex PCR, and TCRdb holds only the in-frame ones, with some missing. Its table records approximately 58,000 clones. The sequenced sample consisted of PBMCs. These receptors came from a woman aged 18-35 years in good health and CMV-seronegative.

CDR3 residues: CASSELSVNTEAFF. The CDR3 DNA reads TGTGCCAGCAGTGAGCTGTCAGTGAACACTGAAGCTTTCTTT. The gene calls are TRBV6-1 and TRBJ1-1; no clear D gene. Germline CDR1 is MNHNS and CDR2 is SASEGT. Trimming cost V 3 bases and J 0 bases, with 8 bases left between them. This CDR3 region has 14 residues.

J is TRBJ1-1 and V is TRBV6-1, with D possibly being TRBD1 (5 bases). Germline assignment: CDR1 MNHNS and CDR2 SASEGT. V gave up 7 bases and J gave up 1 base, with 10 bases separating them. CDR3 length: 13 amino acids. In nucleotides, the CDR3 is TGTGCCAGCACCAGACAGCCGAACACTGAAGCTTTCTTT. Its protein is CASTRQPNTEAFF.

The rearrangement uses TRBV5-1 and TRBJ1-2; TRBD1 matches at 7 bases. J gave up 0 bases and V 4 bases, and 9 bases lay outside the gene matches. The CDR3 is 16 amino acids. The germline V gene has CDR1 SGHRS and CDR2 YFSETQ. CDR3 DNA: TGCGCCAGCAGCCAACGGACAGGTTCAGCTAACTATGGCTACACCTTC. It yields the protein CASSQRTGSANYGYTF.

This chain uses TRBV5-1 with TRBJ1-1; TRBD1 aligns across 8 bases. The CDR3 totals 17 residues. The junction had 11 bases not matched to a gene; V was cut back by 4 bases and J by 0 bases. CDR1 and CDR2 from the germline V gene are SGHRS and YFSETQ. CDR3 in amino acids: CASSRDRGHVLNTEAFF. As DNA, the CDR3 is TGCGCCAGCAGCCGTGACAGGGGTCATGTTTTGAACACTGAAGCTTTCTTT.

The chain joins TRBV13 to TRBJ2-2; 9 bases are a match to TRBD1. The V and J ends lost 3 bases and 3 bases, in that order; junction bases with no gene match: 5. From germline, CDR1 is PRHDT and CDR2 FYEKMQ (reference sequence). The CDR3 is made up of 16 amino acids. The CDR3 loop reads CASSFLGQGHTGELFF. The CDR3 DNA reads TGTGCCAGCAGCTTCTTGGGACAGGGTCACACCGGGGAGCTGTTTTTT.

The CDR3 reads CASSYRGAEAFF. DNA of the CDR3: TGTGCCAGCAGTTACCGGGGGGCAGAAGCTTTCTTT. J is TRBJ1-1 and V is TRBV6-5, with a weak D call TRBD1 (6 bases). There are 12 residues in the CDR3. CDR1 is MNHEY, CDR2 SVGAGI, per germline. Between the trimmed V and J ends, which lost 2 bases and 8 bases, there was a span of 9 bases.

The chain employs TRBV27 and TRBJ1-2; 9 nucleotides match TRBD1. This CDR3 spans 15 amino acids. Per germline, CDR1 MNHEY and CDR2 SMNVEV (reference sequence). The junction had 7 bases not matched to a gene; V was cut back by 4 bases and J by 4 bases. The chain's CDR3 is CASSSGQGILYGYTF. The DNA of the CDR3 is TGTGCCAGCAGTTCGGGACAGGGAATCCTCTATGGCTACACCTTC.

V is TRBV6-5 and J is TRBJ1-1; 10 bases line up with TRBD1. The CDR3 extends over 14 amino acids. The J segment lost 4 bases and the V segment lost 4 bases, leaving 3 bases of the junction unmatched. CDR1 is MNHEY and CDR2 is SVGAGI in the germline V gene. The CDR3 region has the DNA TGTGCCAGCAGTTTTCGGACAGGGGGCACTGAAGCTTTCTTT. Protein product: CASSFRTGGTEAFF.

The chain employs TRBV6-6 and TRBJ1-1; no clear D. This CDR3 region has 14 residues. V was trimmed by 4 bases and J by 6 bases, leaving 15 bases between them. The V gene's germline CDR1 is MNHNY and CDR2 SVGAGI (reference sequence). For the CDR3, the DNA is TGTGCCAGCAGTTCCTCCACGGGGATGGCTGAAGCTTTCTTT. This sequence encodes CASSSSTGMAEAFF.

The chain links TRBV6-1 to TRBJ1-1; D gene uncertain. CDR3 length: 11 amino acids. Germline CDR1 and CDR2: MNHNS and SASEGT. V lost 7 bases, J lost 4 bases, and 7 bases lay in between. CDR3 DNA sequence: TGTGCCAGCAAACTAGGCACTGAAGCTTTCTTT. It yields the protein CASKLGTEAFF.

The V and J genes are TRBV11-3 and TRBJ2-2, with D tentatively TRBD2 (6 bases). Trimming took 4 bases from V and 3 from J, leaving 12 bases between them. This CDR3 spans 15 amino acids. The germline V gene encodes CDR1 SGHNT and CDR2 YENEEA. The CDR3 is CASSWGWRDTGELFF. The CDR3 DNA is TGTGCCAGCAGCTGGGGTTGGAGGGACACCGGGGAGCTGTTTTTT.

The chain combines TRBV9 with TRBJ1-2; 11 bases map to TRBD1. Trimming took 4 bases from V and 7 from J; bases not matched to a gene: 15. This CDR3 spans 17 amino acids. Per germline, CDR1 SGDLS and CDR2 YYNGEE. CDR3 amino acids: CASSLGTGGMGLGGYTF. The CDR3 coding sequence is TGTGCCAGCAGCTTGGGGACAGGGGGAATGGGGTTAGGTGGCTACACCTTC.

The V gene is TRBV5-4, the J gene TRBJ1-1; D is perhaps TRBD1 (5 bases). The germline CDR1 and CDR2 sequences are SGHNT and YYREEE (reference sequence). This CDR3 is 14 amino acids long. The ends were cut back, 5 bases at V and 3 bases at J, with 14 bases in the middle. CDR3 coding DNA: TGTGCCAGCAGACCCTTCGGCAGGGACACTGAAGCTTTCTTT. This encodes CASRPFGRDTEAFF.